The T cell receptor (beta chain) described here comes from a study of shared clonotypes between healthy human individuals. Study in general: Each donor's CD4 naive and CD4 memory cells filled three plates apiece, CD8 naive two, and CD8 memory one. Findings and limits, study-wide: Among four donors, approximately 4.6% of naive CD4 clonotypes were found in common. The study found lower generation probabilities in non-shared clonotypes than in those shared by all four donors.

Here immunoSEQ multiplex PCR was the method, and the copy in TCRdb shows in-frame clones only, minus some. This table holds 2 million to 3 million clones, approximately 93% found once. This clone appeared once. Its antigen is undetermined. The CDR3 runs to 16 residues. Germline lookup yields CDR1 MRHNA and CDR2 SNTAGT. Between the trimmed V and J ends, which lost 7 bases and 1 base, there was a span of 16 bases. The sample comprised naive CD4+ T cells from PBMCs. As for subset: CD45RA+ positively selected. The TCR originated in a man aged 18 to 30 in good health. Some clones in this sample may be carry-over from other donors' samples. The V and J genes are TRBV6-4 and TRBJ2-2; D is uncertain. CDR3 nucleotides: TGTGCCAGCAAGAGGTATTCAGAACAGAACACCGGGGAGCTGTTTTTT. Its protein product is CASKRYSEQNTGELFF.